Each of the 15 T cell receptor beta chains below was sequenced from the same sample in a study of blood T cells in healthy people across ages. Combining a sample-barcoded 5' primer with a J-beta primer mix, a second PCR ran for roughly 7 to 12 cycles. TCRdb reprocessed the 5' RACE reads via MiXCR and lists one record per CDR3 protein. This sample has 450,000 to 600,000 distinct CDR3 sequences, with roughly a quarter found just once. These same data were also listed under a study on T cells of mothers and their children.

Sequenced input: blood. These TCRs come from a boy aged 2 to 10 in good health.

The chain combines TRBV7-3 with TRBJ2-3; 7 nucleotides agree with TRBD2. This CDR3 is 15 amino acids long. Germline CDR1 and CDR2: SGHTA and FQGTGA. V shed 1 base, J shed 6 bases, and the junction held 7 bases outside the gene matches. CDR3 loop: CASSLSGGAWDTQYF. The CDR3 nucleotides read TGTGCCAGCAGCTTAAGCGGGGGTGCATGGGATACGCAGTATTTT.

A few counts support this clonotype. An end of the junction differs from the germline gene, which may be a read error. The chain uses TRBV5-1 and TRBJ2-6, with D maybe TRBD1 (5 bases). The CDR3 extends over 15 amino acids. Germline assignment: CDR1 SGHRS and CDR2 YFSETQ. CDR3 protein: CASSPTASGADVLTF. The CDR3 region has the DNA TGCGCCAGCAGCCCGACAGCATCTGGGGCCGACGTCCTGACTTTC.

The chain carries TRBV9 and TRBJ2-1; no definite D call. The ends were cut back, 1 base at V and 5 bases at J, with 4 bases in the middle. This CDR3 is 12 amino acids long. CDR1 SGDLS and CDR2 YYNGEE come from the germline V gene. The CDR3 is CASSVNDNEQFF. CDR3 nucleotides: TGTGCCAGCAGCGTAAACGACAATGAGCAGTTCTTC.

In its sample, this clonotype was seen a few times. The V gene is TRBV6-2 or TRBV6-3, the J gene TRBJ2-4, with D uncertain. The CDR3 totals 13 residues. The V gene lost 9 bases and the J gene lost 3 bases, with 12 bases spanning the gap. Germline lookup yields CDR1 MNHEY and CDR2 SVGEGT. The DNA for the CDR3 is TGTGCCAGTTACAGTGTGGTCAAAAACATTCAGTACTTC. Translating it yields CASYSVVKNIQYF.

The V gene is TRBV12-5, the J gene TRBJ1-2, with D unresolved. In germline, CDR1 is LGHNT, CDR2 FRNRAP. This CDR3 is 18 amino acids long. Trimming took off 0 bases at V and 0 bases at J, with 17 bases between the two ends. The CDR3 reads CASGLVLATLRTNYGYTF. CDR3 coding DNA: TGTGCTAGTGGTTTGGTACTCGCAACCTTAAGGACTAACTATGGCTACACCTTC.

V gene TRBV23-1 combines with J gene TRBJ2-2, with 8 positions matching TRBD1. TRBV23-1 is given ORF status, its function remaining uncertain. This CDR3 comprises 16 residues. The V segment lost 5 bases and the J segment 1 base; nucleotides outside the gene matches: 6. This CDR3 reads CASSLDREENTGELFF. The CDR3 region has the DNA TGCGCCAGCAGTTTGGACAGGGAGGAGAACACCGGGGAGCTGTTTTTT.

The sample holds a few counts of this clonotype. The chain links TRBV7-2 to TRBJ1-3; D is unresolved. Trimming shortened V by 3 bases and J by 0 bases, and 3 bases separated the two germline ends. CDR1 is SGHTA, CDR2 FQGNSA, per germline. This CDR3 has 13 residues. CDR3 residues: CASSFNSGNTIYF. CDR3 nucleotides: TGTGCCAGCAGCTTCAACTCTGGAAACACCATATATTTT.

J is TRBJ1-2 and V is TRBV19, with D perhaps TRBD1 (6 bases). CDR3 length: 14 residues. With 3 bases removed from V and 3 bases from J, the gap between germline ends came to 11 bases. Germline V gives CDR1 LNHDA, CDR2 SQIVND (reference sequence). The CDR3: CASSIRTVDYGYTF. The CDR3 nucleotides read TGTGCCAGTAGTATCAGGACAGTGGACTATGGCTACACCTTC.

This clonotype was observed a few times. The chain carries TRBV7-9 and TRBJ2-1; 7 nucleotides line up with TRBD2. The closer fit of TRBJ2-7 to the DNA end suggests the J call may be wrong. Germline lookup yields CDR1 SEHNR and CDR2 FQNEAQ (reference sequence). The CDR3 extends over 15 amino acids. CDR3 sequence reads: CASSLASGYAYEQYF. The DNA of the CDR3 is TGTGCCAGCAGCTTAGCTAGCGGGTATGCCTACGAGCAGTACTTC.

The chain is built from TRBV9 and TRBJ2-1, with D tentatively TRBD2 (6 bases). V lost 2 bases and J lost 3, with 15 bases in between. The CDR3 is made up of 16 amino acids. CDR1 SGDLS and CDR2 YYNGEE come from the germline V gene. The CDR3, as DNA: TGTGCCAGCAGCGTTCGACTAGACCCTCGCTACAATGAGCAGTTCTTC. This encodes CASSVRLDPRYNEQFF.

The chain links TRBV5-8 to TRBJ2-7, with 8 positions matching TRBD1. The better agreement between TRBJ2-1 and the DNA end casts doubt on the J call. Germline loops: CDR1 SGHTS, CDR2 YDEGEE. The CDR3 runs to 15 residues. The CDR3 sequence is CASSSQGAPYNEQFF. CDR3 bases: TGTGCCAGCAGCTCGCAGGGGGCCCCTTACAATGAGCAGTTCTTC.

This clonotype appeared once. V gene TRBV30 combines with J gene TRBJ2-5; the match to TRBD1 covers 8 bases. The better agreement between TRBJ2-7 and the DNA end casts doubt on the J call. CDR3 length: 14 residues. Germline CDR1 GTSNPN, CDR2 SVGIG (reference sequence). The CDR3 sequence is CAWSVQGARYEQYF. The CDR3 DNA reads TGTGCCTGGAGTGTCCAGGGGGCTAGGTACGAGCAGTACTTC.

The chain employs TRBV2 and TRBJ2-6; tentative D call: TRBD1 (5 bases). The CDR3 has 20 residues. Germline V CDR1 and CDR2: SNHLY, FYNNEI. Trimming shortened V by 0 bases and J by 0 bases, and 18 bases separated the two germline ends. The CDR3 region has the DNA TGTGCCAGCAGTGAAGCGCTTACCAGGACACCAACCTCTGGGGCCAACGTCCTGACTTTC. The encoded protein is CASSEALTRTPTSGANVLTF.

The V and J genes are TRBV10-1 and TRBJ2-3; D not resolved. Germline V CDR1 and CDR2: WNHNN, SYGVQD (reference sequence). This CDR3 is built from 10 residues. V lost 11 bases to trimming and J lost 5 bases, with 8 bases between them. This CDR3 reads CAAKGDTQYF. Written as DNA, the CDR3 is TGCGCCGCAAAGGGAGATACGCAGTATTTT.

The chain is built from TRBV2 and TRBJ2-3; TRBD1 matches 8 bases. In germline, CDR1 is SNHLY, CDR2 FYNNEI. The CDR3 contains 15 residues. V trimming: 4 bases; J trimming: 1 base; junction bases outside the gene matches: 4. The CDR3, as DNA: TGTGCCAGCAGTGCCCGGACAGGGCGCACAGATACGCAGTATTTT. It codes for CASSARTGRTDTQYF.